The clone carrying this T cell receptor beta chain is medium-sized (0.01 to 0.1%) by share. The sample's time point: cycle 4 day 1 (C4D1), after 5 to 7 weeks of nivolumab. Each patient's relapse followed autologous stem cell transplantation, and brentuximab vedotin exposure varied. This table comes from immunoSEQ multiplex PCR, and its TCRdb copy is limited to in-frame clones, with some not included. The data show roughly 27,000 clones, roughly 72% seen once. The data originate from a study of PD-1 blockade in classical Hodgkin lymphoma. The CDR3 has 15 amino acids. From germline, CDR1 is MDHEN and CDR2 SYDVKM. V dropped 4 bases and J dropped 3; count of bases not matched to a gene: 6.

This receptor was taken from a human donor with classical Hodgkin lymphoma. The sample in question was peripheral blood mononuclear cells (PBMCs), obtained before the fourth cycle of nivolumab. The chain is built from TRBV28 and TRBJ2-7, with 10 bases aligning to TRBD2. CDR3: CASSSALAGYYEQYF. The DNA of the CDR3 is TGTGCCAGCAGTTCCGCACTAGCGGGGTACTACGAGCAGTACTTC.